This T cell receptor beta chain was captured in a study of blood T cell repertoires in COVID-19. Sequencing was performed with immunoSEQ multiplex PCR; in TCRdb, only in-frame clones are kept and a portion is missing. The table includes 250,000 or so clones, around 89% detected once. The V gene end was trimmed by 3 bases and the J gene end by 0 bases; junction bases not matched to a gene: 3. This CDR3 has 15 residues. Germline CDR1 reads SGHVS; CDR2 reads FQNEAQ. Patients of the Seattle cohort, enrolled during active infection, were followed longitudinally. The chain carries TRBV7-8 and TRBJ2-7; 9 nucleotides align to TRBD2. Sequencing was performed on peripheral blood. This receptor was identified in a woman aged 55-70 years with COVID-19, enrolled during active disease. The CDR3 here is CASSLGGGASYEQYF. CDR3 nucleotides: TGTGCCAGCAGCTTGGGCGGGGGGGCCTCCTACGAGCAGTACTTC. Supplemented by reference TRBV7-8 and TRBJ2-7, the full variable domain reads GAGVSQSPRYKVAKRGQDVALRCDPISGHVSLFWYQQALGQGPEFLTYFQNEAQLDKSGLPSDRFFAERPEGSVSTLKIQRTQQEDSAVYLCASSLGGGASYEQYFGPGTRLTVT.